These 28 T cell receptor beta chains originate from one sample sequenced in a study of persistence of HIV-infected CD4 T cells. Anti-CD3/anti-CD28 beads served as a nonspecific positive control stimulus. Sorting of responding CD4+ T cells relied on upregulated CD40 ligand together with CD69. Sequencing used immunoSEQ version 4 in survey mode. Profiling relied on immunoSEQ multiplex PCR, and the TCRdb table lists in-frame clones only, not all of them. Of about 45,000 clones detected, about nine tenths appear once; the ten largest clones hold around 3.4%. These receptors are not linked to any known antigen. The starting material was CD4+ T cells sorted from PBMCs after roughly 18-hour stimulation, obtained from a patient who received antiretroviral therapy. These receptors all come from an adult woman with HIV who was CMV-seropositive.

The V and J genes are TRBV7-2 and TRBJ2-3; weak D call: TRBD1 (6 bases). The V gene's germline CDR1 is SGHTA and CDR2 FQGNSA. V was cut by 2 bases and J by 2 bases, with 8 bases left in between. The CDR3 runs to 14 residues. The CDR3 region is CASSLTGITDTQYF. CDR3 in DNA: TGTGCCAGCAGCTTAACAGGGATCACAGATACGCAGTATTTT.

This clone has just one count. The gene calls are TRBV2 and TRBJ2-3; 9 positions agree with TRBD1. Germline V gene data show CDR1 as SNHLY and CDR2 as FYNNEI. The CDR3 consists of 14 residues. J gave up 4 bases and V 8 bases, and 7 bases lay outside the gene matches. CDR3 coding DNA: TGTGCCAGCCAATACAGGGGGCCATCAGATACGCAGTATTTT. Its protein product is CASQYRGPSDTQYF.

This sequence joins TRBV28 and TRBJ2-5, with D hard to call. Germline V CDR1 and CDR2: MDHEN, SYDVKM. V dropped 3 bases and J dropped 2 bases, with 4 bases sitting between them. There are 12 residues in the CDR3. The CDR3 reads CASSFRQETQYF. The CDR3 region has the DNA TGTGCCAGCAGTTTCAGGCAAGAGACCCAGTACTTC.

This clone showed up just a few times. The chain joins TRBV5-1 to TRBJ1-5; D remains ambiguous. The CDR3 sequence is 13 residues long. Germline V gene sequence: CDR1 SGHRS, CDR2 YFSETQ. Trimming left V 4 bases short and J 0 bases short, with 5 bases between. CDR3 nucleotide sequence: TGCGCCAGCAGCCAAGATAGCAATCAGCCCCAGCATTTT. Translation: CASSQDSNQPQHF.

The chain combines TRBV28 with TRBJ1-2; D is unresolved. V gave up 4 bases and J gave up 4 bases, with 10 bases separating them. This CDR3 region has 13 residues. The germline V gene encodes CDR1 MDHEN and CDR2 SYDVKM. Written as DNA, the CDR3 is TGTGCCAGCAGTTCCCCCCCTTCCTATGGCTACACCTTC. It specifies CASSSPPSYGYTF.

The rearrangement uses TRBV12-3 or TRBV12-4 and TRBJ1-1; D uncertain. The CDR3 length is 11 residues. Trimming stripped 6 bases from V and 8 bases from J, with 10 bases between. The CDR3 DNA is TGTGCCAGCAGGTTGACGGGAGAAGCTTTCTTT. Translating gives CASRLTGEAFF.

This chain links TRBV5-1 with TRBJ1-1; no reliable D call. V was trimmed by 0 bases and J by 4 bases, leaving 7 bases between them. Germline CDR1 reads SGHRS; CDR2 reads YFSETQ. The CDR3 extends over 13 amino acids. The CDR3 spells CASSLAGFTEAFF. The CDR3, as DNA: TGCGCCAGCAGCTTGGCGGGGTTCACTGAAGCTTTCTTT. Full variable domain (missing parts from reference TRBV5-1 and TRBJ1-1): KAGVTQTPRYLIKTRGQQVTLSCSPISGHRSVSWYQQTPGQGLQFLFEYFSETQRNKGNFPGRFSGRQFSNSRSEMNVSTLELGDSALYLCASSLAGFTEAFFGQGTRLTVV.

This clone was observed a single time. V gene TRBV19 combines with J gene TRBJ2-3, with 11 bases fitting TRBD2. In germline, CDR1 is LNHDA, CDR2 SQIVND (reference sequence). The CDR3 consists of 16 residues. V lost 4 bases, J lost 2 bases, and 5 bases stayed unmatched. The CDR3 DNA reads TGTGCCAGTAGTAGAACTAGCGGGAGATCCACAGATACGCAGTATTTT. This sequence encodes CASSRTSGRSTDTQYF.

The J gene is TRBJ1-5, the V gene TRBV19; D perhaps matches TRBD1 (5 bases). The germline gives CDR1 LNHDA, CDR2 SQIVND (reference sequence). V lost 3 bases to trimming and J lost 5 bases, with 8 bases between them. This CDR3 spans 13 amino acids. The CDR3 sequence: CASSILGDQPQHF. CDR3 DNA sequence: TGTGCCAGTAGTATTTTAGGGGATCAGCCCCAGCATTTT.

The chain links TRBV10-2 to TRBJ1-1, with unresolved D. This CDR3 contains 14 residues. In germline, CDR1 is WSHSY, CDR2 SAAADI. Trimming pared 7 bases from V and 2 bases from J, leaving 14 bases between. The CDR3 reads CASTLTGGNTEAFF. The CDR3 nucleotides are TGCGCCAGCACCCTTACGGGAGGTAACACTGAAGCTTTCTTT.

The rearrangement joins TRBV5-4 to TRBJ1-2; D uncertain. Trimming took off 0 bases at V and 3 bases at J, with 18 bases between the two ends. Germline CDR1 reads SGHNT; CDR2 reads YYREEE (reference sequence). The CDR3 is 17 amino acids. CDR3 region: CASSLGPLIGGYYGYTF. The CDR3 region has the DNA TGTGCCAGCAGCTTGGGCCCTTTGATAGGAGGGTACTATGGCTACACCTTC.

This sequence joins TRBV7-2 and TRBJ1-1; possibly TRBD1 for D (6 bases). The V end lost 1 base, the J end lost 6 bases, and 12 bases lay between the germline ends. Germline values: CDR1 SGHTA, CDR2 FQGNSA. This CDR3 is 14 amino acids long. CDR3 sequence (DNA): TGTGCCAGCAGCTTAGAGACAGGCCGCGCTGAAGCTTTCTTT. Translated, it gives CASSLETGRAEAFF.

The chain carries TRBV2 and TRBJ1-2, with D unresolved. The germline CDR1 and CDR2 sequences are SNHLY and FYNNEI. CDR3 length: 12 residues. Deletions cut 8 bases from V and 2 bases from J, with 9 bases between. The CDR3 reads CASPGGNYGYTF. The CDR3 nucleotides read TGTGCCAGCCCTGGAGGGAACTATGGCTACACCTTC.

Points on this clone: One end of the junction varies from germline; a read error may be responsible. Here the CDR3 reads CASSTGWGETQYF. CDR3 nucleotides: TGTGCCAGCAGTACAGGGTGGGGGGAGACCCAGTACTTC. This chain links TRBV19 with TRBJ2-5, with D perhaps matching TRBD1 (6 bases). The CDR3 totals 13 residues. CDR1 is LNHDA and CDR2 is SQIVND in the germline V gene (reference sequence). The full variable domain, rest sourced from reference TRBV19 and TRBJ2-5, is DGGITQSPKYLFRKEGQNVTLSCEQNLNHDAMYWYRQDPGQGLRLIYYSQIVNDFQKGDIAEGYSVSREKKESFPLTVTSAQKNPTAFYLCASSTGWGETQYFGPGTRLLVL.

V and J are TRBV5-1 and TRBJ1-1; D is ambiguous. Germline V gene lookup returns CDR1 SGHRS and CDR2 YFSETQ. Trimming removed 0 bases from V and 1 base from J, with 13 bases in between. CDR3 length: 16 residues. CDR3 sequence reads: CASSLEPDLGNTEAFF. The CDR3 nucleotides read TGCGCCAGCAGCTTGGAGCCCGACCTGGGGAACACTGAAGCTTTCTTT.

This chain connects TRBV2 to TRBJ1-6; the D is unclear. CDR1 is SNHLY and CDR2 is FYNNEI in the germline V gene. Deletions cut 8 bases from V and 10 bases from J, with 15 bases between. This CDR3 region has 13 residues. CDR3 sequence reads: CASSAEQASPLHF. In DNA, the CDR3 is TGTGCCAGCTCGGCAGAGCAAGCGTCACCCCTCCACTTT.

The chain joins TRBV9 to TRBJ2-1, with TRBD2 matching 10 bases. Looked up from germline, CDR1 is SGDLS and CDR2 is YYNGEE. V was clipped by 2 bases and J by 9 bases; unmatched bases: 11. The CDR3 has 16 amino acids. CDR3 DNA: TGTGCCAGCAGCGTTAGCGCTGGGCTAGCGGGAGTTGAGCAGTTCTTC. It yields the protein CASSVSAGLAGVEQFF.

The genes are TRBV16 and TRBJ1-2; 7 nucleotides align to TRBD1. The CDR3 has 19 residues. Per germline, CDR1 KGHSY and CDR2 FQNENV. V trimming: 4 bases; J trimming: 4 bases; junction bases outside the gene matches: 21. CDR3 in amino acids: CASSPGQVEVLWLSYGYTF. As DNA, the CDR3 is TGTGCCAGCAGCCCTGGACAGGTAGAAGTTCTTTGGTTGAGCTATGGCTACACCTTC.

The chain is built from TRBV2 and TRBJ1-3; D unclear. Germline CDR1 SNHLY, CDR2 FYNNEI. V lost 1 base and J lost 3, with 10 bases in between. The CDR3 is 15 residues long. CDR3 protein: CASSEGGVGGNTIYF. CDR3 bases: TGTGCCAGCAGTGAAGGTGGAGTAGGTGGAAACACCATATATTTT.

This clone was recorded only once. This CDR3 is CASSLVGREGYTF. In DNA, the CDR3 is TGTGCCAGCAGCTTAGTGGGACGGGAGGGCTACACCTTC. The chain recombines TRBV7-8 with TRBJ1-2; possible D gene TRBD1, 5 bases. Germline CDR1 and CDR2: SGHVS and FQNEAQ. The CDR3 contains 13 residues. The V and J ends lost 1 base and 8 bases respectively, with 11 bases between them. Drawing the rest from reference TRBV7-8 and TRBJ1-2, the complete variable domain is GAGVSQSPRYKVAKRGQDVALRCDPISGHVSLFWYQQALGQGPEFLTYFQNEAQLDKSGLPSDRFFAERPEGSVSTLKIQRTQQEDSAVYLCASSLVGREGYTFGSGTRLTVV.

This chain links TRBV7-8 with TRBJ2-5; 12 bases match TRBD2. Germline V gene data show CDR1 as SGHVS and CDR2 as FQNEAQ. V trimming: 1 base; J trimming: 4 bases; junction bases outside the gene matches: 10. The CDR3 is 18 amino acids. CDR3 DNA: TGTGCCAGCAGCTTAGGTTATCTAGCGGGAGGGCTCGGAGAGACCCAGTACTTC. Translating gives CASSLGYLAGGLGETQYF.

V is TRBV6-5 and J is TRBJ2-7; TRBD1 matches at 8 bases. Unmatched junction bases numbered 6, after V lost 8 bases and J lost 0 bases. The germline gives CDR1 MNHEY, CDR2 SVGAGI. The CDR3 is 14 amino acids. The CDR3 loop reads CASSRQGISYEQYF. The DNA for the CDR3 is TGTGCCAGCTCCCGACAGGGGATCTCCTACGAGCAGTACTTC.

The rearrangement uses TRBV7-3 and TRBJ2-3; 8 nucleotides line up with TRBD2. The length of the CDR3 is 15 residues. The germline CDR1 and CDR2 sequences are SGHTA and FQGTGA. The V segment lost 5 bases and the J segment 3 bases; nucleotides outside the gene matches: 7. CDR3 in amino acids: CASSPASGYTDTQYF. The CDR3 coding sequence is TGTGCCAGCAGCCCCGCTAGCGGGTATACAGATACGCAGTATTTT.

The chain has TRBV29-1 and TRBJ1-2; TRBD1 matches at 7 bases. The CDR3 is 14 residues long. After removal of 4 bases from V and 1 base from J, the junction contained 6 bases not matched to a gene. Germline CDR1 reads SQVTM; CDR2 reads ANQGSEA. The CDR3 sequence: CSVVGRGVNYGYTF. The CDR3 bases are TGCAGCGTTGTGGGCAGGGGGGTTAACTATGGCTACACCTTC.

The V and J genes are TRBV19 and TRBJ2-7; TRBD1 matches 7 bases. CDR1 and CDR2 (germline): LNHDA, SQIVND (reference sequence). This CDR3 region has 13 residues. The junction had 6 bases not matched to a gene; V was cut back by 6 bases and J by 4 bases. The DNA for the CDR3 is TGTGCCAGTAGCCAACAGGGGCCGTACGAGCAGTACTTC. This sequence encodes CASSQQGPYEQYF.

The CDR3 nucleotides read TGTGCCAGCTCACCGAAGATTTGGGGGGACACTGAAGCTTTCTTT. Amino acids: CASSPKIWGDTEAFF. The rearrangement joins TRBV18 to TRBJ1-1; perhaps TRBD1 as D (5 bases). There are 15 residues in the CDR3. Per the germline V gene, CDR1 is KGHSH and CDR2 is LQKENI. V shed 3 bases and J shed 3 bases, with 14 bases lying between them. Together with reference TRBV18 and TRBJ1-1, the CDR3 gives the full variable domain: NAGVMQNPRHLVRRRGQEARLRCSPMKGHSHVYWYRQLPEEGLKFMVYLQKENIIDESGMPKERFSAEFPKEGPSILRIQQVVRGDSAAYFCASSPKIWGDTEAFFGQGTRLTVV.

This clone came up once. The J gene is TRBJ1-2, the V gene TRBV7-2; D is undetermined. Trimming removed 5 bases at V and 2 bases at J, with 18 bases between. The CDR3 consists of 16 residues. Germline V CDR1 and CDR2: SGHTA, FQGNSA. In DNA, the CDR3 is TGTGCCAGCAGCGCCCCCGGGATCGCCGGGAACTATGGCTACACCTTC. This translates into CASSAPGIAGNYGYTF.

J is TRBJ2-3 and V is TRBV5-1; the D gene is possibly TRBD1 (5 bases). CDR1 and CDR2 from the germline V gene are SGHRS and YFSETQ. The CDR3 runs 14 residues. Trimming removed 4 bases at V and 4 bases at J, with 13 bases between. CDR3 region: CASSRDRTPDTQYF. The CDR3, as DNA: TGCGCCAGCAGCCGTGACAGAACCCCAGATACGCAGTATTTT.